The 5 T cell receptor beta chains listed next were all sequenced from one sample in a study of technical replicates of blood from a handful of donors. Data came from immunoSEQ multiplex PCR; TCRdb stores just in-frame clones and leaves some out. The repertoire holds approximately 73,000 clones, with about nine tenths as singletons. Input material: T cells isolated from PBMCs. The receptors were gathered from a human donor in good health.

J is TRBJ2-7 and V is TRBV7-9; D is unresolved. With 6 bases removed from V and 3 bases from J, the gap between germline ends came to 9 bases. The V gene's germline CDR1 is SEHNR and CDR2 FQNEAQ (reference sequence). This CDR3 comprises 12 residues. The CDR3, as DNA: TGTGCCAGCAGTTTCCAGGACTACGAGCAGTACTTC. Translated: CASSFQDYEQYF.

The V call is TRBV9, the J call TRBJ2-1; 7 positions match TRBD2. CDR1 and CDR2 from the germline V gene are SGDLS and YYNGEE. The length of the CDR3 is 18 residues. The V and J ends lost 1 base and 4 bases, in that order; junction bases with no gene match: 14. The CDR3 here is CASSVSGIGLVGYNEQFF. The CDR3 coding sequence is TGTGCCAGCAGCGTATCGGGTATAGGACTAGTCGGTTACAATGAGCAGTTCTTC.

The V and J genes are TRBV10-1 and TRBJ2-5; 10 nucleotides line up with TRBD2. CDR3 length: 18 amino acids. Trimming cost V 3 bases and J 4 bases; bases outside gene matches: 14. Germline V gives CDR1 WNHNN, CDR2 SYGVQD (reference sequence). In DNA form, the CDR3 reads TGCGCCAGCAGTGACCAAATCAGGGCTAGCGGGAGACGAGAGACCCAGTACTTC. Translated, it gives CASSDQIRASGRRETQYF.

The rearrangement uses TRBV19 and TRBJ2-7, with 9 bases identical to TRBD2. Per the germline V gene, CDR1 is LNHDA and CDR2 is SQIVND (reference sequence). The CDR3 runs to 13 residues. The trim removed 5 bases at V and 2 bases at J, leaving 1 base unmatched. The CDR3 bases are TGTGCCAGTAGTTTAGCGGGAGCCTACGAGCAGTACTTC. Its protein is CASSLAGAYEQYF. Drawing the rest from reference TRBV19 and TRBJ2-7, the complete variable domain is DGGITQSPKYLFRKEGQNVTLSCEQNLNHDAMYWYRQDPGQGLRLIYYSQIVNDFQKGDIAEGYSVSREKKESFPLTVTSAQKNPTAFYLCASSLAGAYEQYFGPGTRLTVT.

The gene calls are TRBV5-1 and TRBJ1-1; perhaps TRBD1 as D (6 bases). The V end was cut by 1 base, the J end by 3 bases, with 13 bases between. CDR1 SGHRS and CDR2 YFSETQ come from the germline V gene. This CDR3 comprises 15 residues. The CDR3 loop is CASSLKQGRDTEAFF. The CDR3 DNA follows: TGCGCCAGCAGCTTGAAACAGGGTAGAGACACTGAAGCTTTCTTT.